In its sample, the clone carrying this TCR beta chain was seen a few times. Its matching antigen is unknown. The table came from immunoSEQ multiplex PCR; TCRdb's copy has only in-frame clones and leaves some out. The sample carries about 64,000 clones, around 84% recorded once. This sample stems from a study of OX40 agonist ivuxolimab in advanced cancers. Whole-study results and caveats: At 0.1 to 3.0 mg/kg, CD4+ and CD8+ blood T cells expanded clonally by week 6. Relatively little clonal expansion, among the lowest observed, appeared in partial responders at 0.1-3.0 mg/kg.

The specimen comprised CD4+ or CD8+ T cells sorted from blood, sampled in a trial of the OX40 agonist ivuxolimab. The receptor was derived from an adult with an advanced solid tumor such as melanoma, head and neck, liver or kidney cancer.

The CDR3 region is CASSLAGTGNEKLFF. CDR3 in DNA: TGTGCCAGCAGCTTAGCCGGGACAGGGAATGAAAAACTGTTTTTT. This sequence joins TRBV7-9 and TRBJ1-4; 9 bases match TRBD1. The V and J ends lost 0 bases and 5 bases, in that order; junction bases with no gene match: 1. The germline V gene has CDR1 SEHNR and CDR2 FQNEAQ (reference sequence). The length of the CDR3 is 15 residues. Complete variable domain (other parts from reference TRBV7-9 and TRBJ1-4): DTGVSQNPRHKITKRGQNVTFRCDPISEHNRLYWYRQTLGQGPEFLTYFQNEAQLEKSRLLSDRFSAERPKGSFSTLEIQRTEQGDSAMYLCASSLAGTGNEKLFFGSGTQLSVL.